Below, 17 T cell receptor beta chains from the same sample are listed, as sequenced in a study of OX40 agonist ivuxolimab in advanced cancers. Data came from immunoSEQ multiplex PCR; TCRdb stores just in-frame clones and leaves some out. The sample has 55,000 to 65,000 clones, approximately 86% seen once. Material: CD4+ or CD8+ T cells sorted from blood, obtained in a trial of the OX40 agonist ivuxolimab. The source is an adult with an advanced solid tumor such as melanoma, head and neck, liver or kidney cancer.

The rearrangement uses TRBV19 and TRBJ1-4; the D is unclear. CDR3 size: 14 residues. With 3 bases removed from V and 0 bases from J, the gap between germline ends came to 5 bases. The germline V gene has CDR1 LNHDA and CDR2 SQIVND (reference sequence). CDR3 sequence reads: CASSIPTTNEKLFF. The CDR3 DNA reads TGTGCCAGTAGTATCCCAACAACTAATGAAAAACTGTTTTTT.

The genes are TRBV18 and TRBJ2-7; D remains unclear. The CDR3 extends over 13 amino acids. Germline values: CDR1 KGHSH, CDR2 LQKENI. Trimming pared 1 base from V and 5 bases from J, leaving 9 bases between. CDR3 sequence (DNA): TGTGCCAGCTCACCACTAGGGCTCGACGAGCAGTACTTC. Encoded protein: CASSPLGLDEQYF.

V and J are TRBV6-5 and TRBJ1-2; D is possibly TRBD1 (5 bases). Germline lookup yields CDR1 MNHEY and CDR2 SVGAGI. V was cut by 6 bases and J by 3 bases, with 17 bases left in between. There are 15 residues in the CDR3. CDR3 bases: TGTGCCAGCAGGAAGATGGGGCAGGGCCACTATGGCTACACCTTC. Its translation is CASRKMGQGHYGYTF.

Regarding this clone: At the DNA level, this CDR3 is encoded by other sequences in the same sample as well. The CDR3: CASSPGTDTQYF. CDR3 in DNA: TGTGCCAGCAGTCCGGGCACAGATACGCAGTATTTT. The rearrangement joins TRBV6-5 to TRBJ2-3, with unresolved D. The V end was cut by 5 bases, the J end by 1 base, with 4 bases between. Germline lookup yields CDR1 MNHEY and CDR2 SVGAGI. This CDR3 is 12 amino acids long.

The genes are TRBV9 and TRBJ2-5; 14 positions match TRBD2. This CDR3 has 15 amino acids. Germline V gene sequence: CDR1 SGDLS, CDR2 YYNGEE. V trimming: 4 bases; J trimming: 5 bases; junction bases outside the gene matches: 4. CDR3 DNA: TGTGCCAGCAGCCCGAGGACTAGCGGGAGGGAGACCCAGTACTTC. It specifies CASSPRTSGRETQYF. Complete variable domain (other parts from reference TRBV9 and TRBJ2-5): DSGVTQTPKHLITATGQRVTLRCSPRSGDLSVYWYQQSLDQGLQFLIQYYNGEERAKGNILERFSAQQFPDLHSELNLSSLELGDSALYFCASSPRTSGRETQYFGPGTRLLVL.

This rearrangement joins TRBV5-6 to TRBJ1-2, with D unresolved. This CDR3 region has 15 residues. Trimming cost V 1 base and J 3 bases, with 13 bases left between them. CDR1 and CDR2 from the germline V gene are SGHDT and YYEEEE. CDR3 sequence: CASSLIGEGYYGYTF. The CDR3 region has the DNA TGTGCCAGCAGCTTGATCGGGGAAGGGTACTATGGCTACACCTTC.

V gene TRBV4-1 combines with J gene TRBJ2-1; D not certain. This CDR3 contains 16 residues. V gave up 3 bases and J gave up 10 bases, with 22 bases separating them. Germline lookup yields CDR1 MGHRA and CDR2 YSYEKL. The CDR3 protein is CASSQSSGPTVWEQFF. The CDR3 coding sequence is TGCGCCAGCAGCCAGTCGTCCGGCCCCACAGTTTGGGAGCAGTTCTTC.

This clone was counted a single time. The chain has TRBV7-2 and TRBJ2-7; 8 bases are shared with TRBD1. With 5 bases clipped from V and 4 bases from J, the junction kept 10 bases outside the gene matches. The germline CDR1 and CDR2 sequences are SGHTA and FQGNSA. The CDR3 loop spans 15 amino acids. CDR3 sequence reads: CASSPGQGRGYEQYF. CDR3 in DNA: TGTGCCAGCAGCCCAGGACAGGGTAGGGGGTACGAGCAGTACTTC.

In its sample, this clone was seen a few times. The chain links TRBV15 to TRBJ2-6, with 7 bases that match TRBD1. With V trimmed by 4 bases and J by 2 bases, 5 bases remained unmatched. The CDR3 is 16 amino acids. Germline V CDR1 and CDR2: LNHNV, YYDKDF (reference sequence). The CDR3 is CATSKGQGAGANVLTF. The CDR3 region has the DNA TGTGCCACCAGCAAAGGTCAGGGGGCTGGGGCCAACGTCCTGACTTTC.

V gene TRBV6-4 combines with J gene TRBJ1-1; 7 bases line up with TRBD1. CDR1 and CDR2 (germline): MRHNA, SNTAGT. CDR3 length: 14 amino acids. After removal of 9 bases from V and 1 base from J, the junction contained 8 bases not matched to a gene. The CDR3 bases are TGTGCCAGTAAACCCGGGACAGCGAACACTGAAGCTTTCTTT. This translates into CASKPGTANTEAFF.

V usage is TRBV28 and J usage is TRBJ1-2; D is undetermined. Trimming took 4 bases from V and 4 from J, leaving 7 bases between them. This CDR3 contains 12 residues. Germline V gene sequence: CDR1 MDHEN, CDR2 SYDVKM. The CDR3 sequence: CASSSRTYGYTF. Here the CDR3 DNA reads TGTGCCAGCAGTTCCCGAACCTATGGCTACACCTTC.

The V and J genes are TRBV5-1 and TRBJ1-3, with D perhaps matching TRBD1 (5 bases). Per the germline V gene, CDR1 is SGHRS and CDR2 is YFSETQ. Deletions cut 1 base from V and 0 bases from J, with 17 bases between. There are 18 residues in the CDR3. In nucleotides, the CDR3 is TGCGCCAGCAGCTTGAACAGGCAAGAATCCTTCTCTGGAAACACCATATATTTT. This codes for CASSLNRQESFSGNTIYF. Drawing the rest from reference TRBV5-1 and TRBJ1-3, the complete variable domain is KAGVTQTPRYLIKTRGQQVTLSCSPISGHRSVSWYQQTPGQGLQFLFEYFSETQRNKGNFPGRFSGRQFSNSRSEMNVSTLELGDSALYLCASSLNRQESFSGNTIYFGEGSWLTVV.

V usage is TRBV5-1 and J usage is TRBJ1-4; the match to TRBD1 covers 7 bases. The CDR3 has 15 amino acids. CDR1 and CDR2 from the germline V gene are SGHRS and YFSETQ. Trimming cost V 4 bases and J 3 bases; bases outside gene matches: 6. For the CDR3, the DNA is TGCGCCAGCAGCCATCGACAGGGACCTAATGAAAAACTGTTTTTT. This gives the protein CASSHRQGPNEKLFF.

The J gene is TRBJ2-7, the V gene TRBV2; 9 positions agree with TRBD2. CDR3 length: 14 amino acids. Per the germline V gene, CDR1 is SNHLY and CDR2 is FYNNEI. Losses at the gene ends were 4 bases for V and 6 bases for J; bases not matched to a gene: 7. As DNA, the CDR3 is TGTGCCAGCAGTGTATATGCGGGGGGGCCCGAGCAGTACTTC. Residues: CASSVYAGGPEQYF.

This sequence joins TRBV5-1 and TRBJ2-5; no clear D. The CDR3 spans 14 residues. Between the trimmed V and J ends, which lost 2 bases and 4 bases, there was a span of 12 bases. Germline assignment: CDR1 SGHRS and CDR2 YFSETQ. CDR3 region: CASSFNRPPETQYF. The CDR3 DNA reads as TGCGCCAGCAGCTTTAACCGGCCCCCAGAGACCCAGTACTTC.

The gene calls are TRBV6-1 and TRBJ1-5, with TRBD1 as a possible D gene (6 bases). The CDR3 sequence is 14 residues long. CDR1 and CDR2 from the germline V gene are MNHNS and SASEGT. V dropped 5 bases and J dropped 2 bases, with 10 bases sitting between them. The CDR3 nucleotides read TGTGCCAGCAGTATACAGGGTCGCAATCAGCCCCAGCATTTT. This translates into CASSIQGRNQPQHF.

The chain uses TRBV19 and TRBJ2-1; possible D gene TRBD1, 5 bases. The V end was cut by 2 bases, the J end by 4 bases, with 18 bases between. This CDR3 contains 17 residues. Germline assignment: CDR1 LNHDA and CDR2 SQIVND (reference sequence). The CDR3 sequence: CASSIPSVGVRYNEQFF. CDR3 coding DNA: TGTGCCAGTAGTATACCCTCCGTAGGGGTGAGATACAATGAGCAGTTCTTC.